A selection of T cell receptor beta chains follows, all from one sample in a study of OX40 agonist ivuxolimab in advanced cancers. Clones were read by immunoSEQ multiplex PCR, and TCRdb kept only the in-frame ones, dropping some. The table has 80,000 or so clones, around 83% seen once. The source material was CD4+ or CD8+ T cells sorted from blood, sampled in a trial of the OX40 agonist ivuxolimab. The receptor source for this set is an adult with an advanced solid tumor such as melanoma, head and neck, liver or kidney cancer. The CDR3 runs from the conserved cysteine through the conserved F or W. Fields, in order: V gene, D gene, CDR3 protein. A D gene is named only where the DNA matches it firmly.

TRBV27	-	CASSAYNYGYTF
TRBV29-1	TRBD1	CSAWDRGIGTEAFF
TRBV1	-	CTSNTSGRRADTGELFF
TRBV30	TRBD1	CAWTSTGLGQPQHF
TRBV7-2	-	CASSLDRLGGGELFF
TRBV7-2	-	CASSSGRNSNYNEQFF
TRBV5-8	-	CASSRPVNTEAFF
TRBV18	-	CASSFAPFYEQYF
TRBV7-9	-	CASSFRQSNEKLFF
TRBV9	TRBD2	CASSLERGLVGQETQYF
TRBV4-2	-	CASSQGRPMGEETQYF
TRBV11-1	-	CASSLENTVIYEQYF
TRBV6-1	TRBD1	CASSEKNRGVNTEAFF
TRBV9	-	CASSVVGDTGELFF
TRBV27	-	CASSFRQTSSYNSPLHF
TRBV5-1	-	CASSLAGGSSLIVYEQYF
TRBV27	TRBD2	CASSPWNSGRDEQYF
TRBV19	-	CASSIPGLINYGYTF
TRBV30	-	CAWSGRGKDTQYF
TRBV7-9	TRBD1	CASSVLRDSNNEQFF
TRBV19	-	CASNPRDREFYGYTF
TRBV5-1	-	CASVAGGLGYNEQFF
TRBV9	-	CASSVEGNSYNEQFF
TRBV27	TRBD2	CASSLSGPSSGSWHEQYF
TRBV18	TRBD1	CASSPLRQGTNTGELFF
TRBV6-1	-	CASSYGETQYF